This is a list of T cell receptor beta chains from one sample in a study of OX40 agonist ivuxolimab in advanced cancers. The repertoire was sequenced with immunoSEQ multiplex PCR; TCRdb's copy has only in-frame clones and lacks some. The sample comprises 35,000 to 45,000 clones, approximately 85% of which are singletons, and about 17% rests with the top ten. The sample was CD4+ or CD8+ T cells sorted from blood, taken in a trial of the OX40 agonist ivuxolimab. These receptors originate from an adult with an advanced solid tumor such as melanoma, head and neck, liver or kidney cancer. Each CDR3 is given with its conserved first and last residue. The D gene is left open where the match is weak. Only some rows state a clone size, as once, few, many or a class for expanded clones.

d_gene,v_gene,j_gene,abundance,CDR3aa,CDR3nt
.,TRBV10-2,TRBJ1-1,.,CASSVVSRRTEAFF,TGCGCCAGCAGTGTCGTCAGCCGAAGGACTGAAGCTTTCTTT
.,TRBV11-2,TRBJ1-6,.,CASSLYNSPLHF,TGTGCCAGCAGCTTATACAATTCACCCCTCCACTTT
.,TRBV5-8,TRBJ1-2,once,CASSWRGNYGYTF,TGTGCCAGCAGCTGGAGGGGGAACTATGGCTACACCTTC
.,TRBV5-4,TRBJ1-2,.,CASSPFVASRGDYGYTF,TGTGCCAGCAGCCCATTTGTAGCGTCTCGGGGCGACTATGGCTACACCTTC
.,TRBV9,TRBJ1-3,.,CASSVFGELSSGNTIYF,TGTGCCAGCAGCGTATTCGGGGAGTTGAGCTCTGGAAACACCATATATTTT
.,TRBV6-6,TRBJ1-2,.,CASTGDGYGYTF,TGTGCCAGCACGGGGGACGGCTATGGCTACACCTTC
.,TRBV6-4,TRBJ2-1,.,CASSDSRGVSCNEQFF,TGTGCCAGCAGTGACTCAAGGGGCGTCTCCTGCAATGAGCAGTTCTTC
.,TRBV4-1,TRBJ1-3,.,CASSQEWESSGNTIYF,TGCGCCAGCAGCCAAGAATGGGAGAGCTCTGGAAACACCATATATTTT
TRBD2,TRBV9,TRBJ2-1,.,CASSSYGTSGGYNEQFF,TGTGCCAGCAGCTCATATGGGACTAGCGGGGGTTACAATGAGCAGTTCTTC
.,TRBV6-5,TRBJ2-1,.,CASSYGPVGDEQFF,TGTGCCAGCAGTTATGGGCCGGTTGGTGATGAGCAGTTCTTC
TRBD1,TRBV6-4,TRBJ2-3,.,CASSPGTASADTQYF,TGTGCCAGCAGCCCTGGGACAGCCAGCGCAGATACGCAGTATTTT
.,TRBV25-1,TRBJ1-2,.,CASGTNYGYTF,TGTGCCAGCGGGACAAACTATGGCTACACCTTC
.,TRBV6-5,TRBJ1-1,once,CASSSNRDKNTEAFF,TGTGCCAGCAGTTCTAACCGGGACAAGAACACTGAAGCTTTCTTT
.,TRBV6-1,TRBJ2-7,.,CASSEAPQGTLPYEQYF,TGTGCCAGCAGTGAAGCTCCCCAGGGAACCCTCCCCTACGAGCAGTACTTC
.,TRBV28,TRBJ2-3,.,CASSLEGLDTQYF,TGTGCCAGCAGTTTGGAGGGGCTAGATACGCAGTATTTT
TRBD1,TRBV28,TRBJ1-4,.,CASSLGTGANEKLFF,TGTGCCAGCAGTTTAGGGACAGGGGCTAATGAAAAACTGTTTTTT
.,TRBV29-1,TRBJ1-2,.,CSALQRLYGYTF,TGCAGCGCCCTCCAACGTCTCTATGGCTACACCTTC
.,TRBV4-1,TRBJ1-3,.,CASSQDPRQGYQAGNTIYF,TGCGCCAGCAGCCAAGATCCTCGGCAGGGCTATCAGGCTGGAAACACCATATATTTT
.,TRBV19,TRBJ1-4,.,CASSIQENEKLFF,TGTGCCAGTAGTATTCAGGAGAATGAAAAACTGTTTTTT
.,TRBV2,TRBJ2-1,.,CASTRREGIYNEQFF,TGTGCCAGCACCCGGCGGGAAGGGATCTACAATGAGCAGTTCTTC
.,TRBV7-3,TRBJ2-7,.,CASSLVAGDEQYF,TGTGCCAGCAGCTTAGTCGCAGGGGACGAGCAGTACTTC
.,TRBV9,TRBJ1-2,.,CASSPGGGYGYTF,TGTGCCAGCAGCCCCGGGGGGGGCTATGGCTACACCTTC
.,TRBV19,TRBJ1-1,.,CASSIDLVGARVPEAFF,TGTGCCAGTAGTATAGATCTTGTAGGGGCGCGGGTTCCTGAAGCTTTCTTT
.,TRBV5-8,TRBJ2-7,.,CASSLLLVLRREQYF,TGTGCCAGCAGCCTACTATTGGTCCTCCGAAGGGAGCAGTACTTC
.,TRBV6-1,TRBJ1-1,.,CASSEGPGLDTEAFF,TGTGCCAGCAGTGAAGGTCCGGGGTTGGACACTGAAGCTTTCTTT
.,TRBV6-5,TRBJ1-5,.,CASSYSMGRNQPQHF,TGTGCCAGCAGTTACTCGATGGGGCGCAATCAGCCCCAGCATTTT
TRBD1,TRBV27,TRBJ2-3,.,CASGQGEKTTDTQYF,TGTGCCAGCGGACAGGGAGAGAAGACCACAGATACGCAGTATTTT
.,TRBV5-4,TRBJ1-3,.,CASSLRGTGNTIYF,TGTGCCAGCAGCTTGAGGGGAACTGGAAACACCATATATTTT
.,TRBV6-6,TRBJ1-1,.,CASTPGPYSHTEAFF,TGTGCCAGCACTCCGGGGCCCTATTCCCACACTGAAGCTTTCTTT
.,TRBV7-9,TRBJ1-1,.,CASSLYSGNTEAFF,TGTGCCAGCAGCCTCTATAGCGGGAACACTGAAGCTTTCTTT
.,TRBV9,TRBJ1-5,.,CASSVGHSNQPQHF,TGTGCCAGCAGCGTTGGGCATTCCAATCAGCCCCAGCATTTT
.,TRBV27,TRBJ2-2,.,CASSWGRNTGELFF,TGTGCCAGCAGTTGGGGGAGAAACACCGGGGAGCTGTTTTTT
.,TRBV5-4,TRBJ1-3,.,CASSGGGVGSGNTIYF,TGTGCCAGCAGCGGGGGTGGGGTCGGCTCTGGAAACACCATATATTTT
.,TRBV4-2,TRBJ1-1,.,CASSQDSNRVNTEAFF,TGTGCCAGCAGCCAAGACAGTAACAGAGTGAACACTGAAGCTTTCTTT
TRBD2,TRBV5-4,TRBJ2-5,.,CASSSVAGPQETQYF,TGTGCCAGCAGTTCCGTAGCGGGGCCACAAGAGACCCAGTACTTC
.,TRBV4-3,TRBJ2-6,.,CASSQDAVAGANVLTF,TGCGCCAGCAGCCAAGATGCGGTGGCTGGGGCCAACGTCCTGACTTTC
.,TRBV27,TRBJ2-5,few,CASSLSGGHQETQYF,TGTGCCAGCAGTTTATCGGGGGGCCACCAAGAGACCCAGTACTTC
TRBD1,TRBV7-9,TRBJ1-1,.,CASSSRDRGYTEAFF,TGTGCCAGCAGCTCCCGGGACAGGGGATACACTGAAGCTTTCTTT
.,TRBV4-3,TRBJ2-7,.,CASSQDSLGTYEQYF,TGCGCCAGCAGCCAAGATAGTCTGGGAACCTACGAGCAGTACTTC
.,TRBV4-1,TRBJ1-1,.,CASSQGGSTEAFF,TGCGCCAGCAGCCAAGGGGGTAGCACTGAAGCTTTCTTT
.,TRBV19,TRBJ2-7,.,CASSISYTAAYEQYF,TGTGCCAGTAGTATAAGCTATACGGCGGCCTACGAGCAGTACTTC
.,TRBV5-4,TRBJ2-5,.,CAEGGTQYF,TGTGCCGAGGGGGGGACCCAGTACTTC
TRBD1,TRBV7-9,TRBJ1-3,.,CASSKQGAGNTIYF,TGTGCCAGCAGCAAGCAGGGGGCTGGAAACACCATATATTTT
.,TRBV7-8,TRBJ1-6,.,CASSLAHRESSYNSPLHF,TGTGCCAGCAGCTTAGCGCACAGGGAAAGCTCCTATAATTCACCCCTCCACTTT
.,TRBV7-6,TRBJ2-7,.,CASSLGRPSSYEQYF,TGTGCCAGCAGCTTAGGTCGTCCGAGCTCCTACGAGCAGTACTTC
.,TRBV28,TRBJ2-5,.,CASRDTLTSVETQYF,TGTGCCAGCAGGGACACGCTGACTAGTGTGGAGACCCAGTACTTC
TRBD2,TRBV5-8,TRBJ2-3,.,CASGSGGLTDTQYF,TGTGCCAGCGGGAGCGGGGGCCTCACAGATACGCAGTATTTT
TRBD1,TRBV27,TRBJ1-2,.,CASSLLAGGILNYGYTF,TGTGCCAGCAGTTTATTGGCAGGGGGAATCTTAAACTATGGCTACACCTTC
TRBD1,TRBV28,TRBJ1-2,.,CASSTRQGSDGYTF,TGTGCCAGCAGTACCAGACAGGGGTCGGATGGCTACACCTTC
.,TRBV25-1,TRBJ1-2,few,CASSAGQHYTF,TGTGCCAGCAGTGCCGGACAGCACTACACCTTC
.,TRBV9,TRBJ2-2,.,CASSTLGHSPGELFF,TGTGCCAGCAGCACCCTGGGACATTCACCCGGGGAGCTGTTTTTT
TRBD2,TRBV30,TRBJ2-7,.,CAWSDSGVDEQYF,TGTGCCTGGAGTGATAGCGGGGTAGACGAGCAGTACTTC
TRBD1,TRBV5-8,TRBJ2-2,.,CASSLRQGRGTGELFF,TGTGCCAGCAGCTTAAGACAGGGGCGCGGCACCGGGGAGCTGTTTTTT
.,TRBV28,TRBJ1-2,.,CASAAGDYGYTF,TGTGCCAGCGCCGCAGGGGACTATGGCTACACCTTC
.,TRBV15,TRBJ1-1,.,CATSRGSGSQAFF,TGTGCCACCAGCAGAGGGTCAGGGTCTCAAGCTTTCTTT
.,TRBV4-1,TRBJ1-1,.,CASSHSQGSNTEAFF,TGCGCCAGCAGCCATTCTCAGGGTAGTAACACTGAAGCTTTCTTT
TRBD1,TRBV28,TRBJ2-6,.,CASFSPSGQPSGANVLTF,TGTGCCAGCTTCTCCCCCTCGGGACAGCCCTCTGGGGCCAACGTCCTGACTTTC
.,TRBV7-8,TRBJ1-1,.,CASSLGTGDTEAFF,TGTGCCAGCAGCTTAGGAACAGGCGACACTGAAGCTTTCTTT
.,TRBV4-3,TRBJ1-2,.,CASSQDGTSNYGYTF,TGCGCCAGCAGCCAAGATGGGACCTCTAACTATGGCTACACCTTC